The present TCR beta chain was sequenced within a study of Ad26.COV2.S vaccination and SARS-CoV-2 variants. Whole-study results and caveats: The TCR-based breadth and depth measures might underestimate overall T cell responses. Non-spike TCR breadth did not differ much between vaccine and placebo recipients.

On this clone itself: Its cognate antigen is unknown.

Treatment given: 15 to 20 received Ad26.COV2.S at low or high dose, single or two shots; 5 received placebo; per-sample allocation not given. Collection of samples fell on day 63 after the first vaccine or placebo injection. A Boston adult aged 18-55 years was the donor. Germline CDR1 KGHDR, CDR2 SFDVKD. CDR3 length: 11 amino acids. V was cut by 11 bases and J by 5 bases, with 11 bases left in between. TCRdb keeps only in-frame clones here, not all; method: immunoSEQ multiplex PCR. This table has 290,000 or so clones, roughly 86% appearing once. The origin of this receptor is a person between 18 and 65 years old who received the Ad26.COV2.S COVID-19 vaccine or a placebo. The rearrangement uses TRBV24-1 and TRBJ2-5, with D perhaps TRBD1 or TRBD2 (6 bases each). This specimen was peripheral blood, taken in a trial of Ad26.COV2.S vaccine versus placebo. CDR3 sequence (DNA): TGTGCCATAGAAGGGGGGGAGACCCAGTACTTC. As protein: CAIEGGETQYF.